This T cell receptor beta chain emerged from a study of read filtering for tumor transcriptome and immune sequencing. Bone marrow was sampled from every patient at the time of active disease. Trimming stripped 3 bases from V and 3 bases from J, with 13 bases between. CDR3 length: 14 residues. Germline V gene lookup returns CDR1 SGHTS and CDR2 YDEGEE. Molecular barcoded adaptors covering alpha/delta and beta/gamma chains were used on about 0.4 ug RNA. TCRdb re-derived calls from the reads in MiXCR, one entry per CDR3 protein. The sample lists 37,000 or so distinct CDR3 sequences, roughly an eighth occurring once.

This clonotype originated in a donor at least 40 years old with multiple myeloma. The chain combines TRBV5-8 with TRBJ2-7; perhaps D is TRBD1 or TRBD2 (7 bases each). The sequenced sample was a population of CD138-negative cells sorted from bone marrow. The CDR3: CASSYQGGGYEQYF. DNA for the CDR3: TGTGCCAGCAGCTACCAGGGGGGGGGCTACGAGCAGTACTTC.